One T cell receptor beta chain is described in this entry. The antigen is undetermined. This entry is derived from a study of cytomegalovirus exposure and HLA in healthy donors. Study-level findings and limits: From TCR beta sequences, most subjects' HLA-A and HLA-B alleles were reportedly predicted accurately. Within the data, a cluster of highly shared sequence variants was likely a sequencing artifact.

60 Vbeta and 13 Jbeta primers were used in PCR. Data came from immunoSEQ multiplex PCR; TCRdb stores just in-frame clones and leaves some out. The sample totals roughly 77,000 clones. Sequenced sample: PBMCs. This clonotype originated in a young man in good health and CMV-seronegative.

Here the CDR3 reads CASSEGQLYGYTF. In DNA, the CDR3 is TGCGCCAGCAGTGAGGGACAGCTCTATGGCTACACCTTC. The chain joins TRBV10-2 to TRBJ1-2; tentative D call: TRBD1 (6 bases). The length of the CDR3 is 13 residues. Germline V gene data show CDR1 as WSHSY and CDR2 as SAAADI. Trimming left V 2 bases short and J 4 bases short, with 8 bases between.